This T cell receptor beta chain was retrieved from a study of shared clonotypes between healthy human individuals. Original data processing: With immunoSEQ giving junction-only sequences and no quality scores, filtering differed. Method: immunoSEQ multiplex PCR; TCRdb's copy keeps in-frame clones and lacks some. That table gives V, J and clone size, and the DNA gave D and trimming. The sample lists more than 500,000 clones, roughly 95% occurring once. The CDR3 is 14 amino acids. Looked up from germline, CDR1 is SGHTA and CDR2 is FQGTGA. Trimming left V 5 bases short and J 0 bases short, with 5 bases between.

This clonotype originated in a woman aged 25 to 45 in good health. What was sequenced was naive CD4+ T cells sorted from blood. Noted subset: CD45RA+ positively selected. The chain recombines TRBV7-3 with TRBJ2-6, with D uncertain. The DNA of the CDR3 is TGTGCCAGCAGCCCGATCTCTGGGGCCAACGTCCTGACTTTC. Translating it yields CASSPISGANVLTF.